The rows below give T cell receptor beta chains drawn from one sample of a study of T cell responses to AZD1222 COVID-19 vaccine. Generated by immunoSEQ multiplex PCR, the TCRdb table keeps only in-frame clones and is missing some. Of about 72,000 clones detected, over 75% appear once; the ten largest clones hold around 24%. Here the sequenced sample was peripheral blood, taken on day 0 of AZD1222 vaccination. Receptors originate from an adult in good health. CDR3s include the opening cysteine and the closing phenylalanine or tryptophan. The D gene is left open where the match is weak. Clone size is given for some rows only: seen once, a few or many times, or a class if the clone is expanded.

clone size	V gene	J gene	D gene	CDR3 protein	CDR3 DNA
-	TRBV20-1	TRBJ2-2	-	CSASSEGYTGELFF	TGCAGTGCTAGTAGCGAGGGATACACCGGGGAGCTGTTTTTT
-	TRBV11-2	TRBJ2-3	TRBD2	CASSLGGGPTDTQYF	TGTGCCAGCAGCCTAGGCGGGGGGCCCACAGATACGCAGTATTTT
-	TRBV4-3	TRBJ1-2	-	CASSQEYQGYGYTF	TGCGCCAGCAGCCAAGAGTATCAGGGCTATGGCTACACCTTC
many	TRBV12-3/TRBV12-4	TRBJ2-2	-	CATRGTVTGELFF	TGTGCCACCCGGGGGACAGTTACCGGGGAGCTGTTTTTT
-	TRBV5-1	TRBJ2-2	-	CASSLSGAGELFF	TGCGCCAGCAGCTTGTCAGGGGCCGGGGAGCTGTTTTTT
-	TRBV5-1	TRBJ2-3	TRBD2	CASSLAGGSTDTQYF	TGCGCCAGCAGCTTAGCGGGGGGAAGCACAGATACGCAGTATTTT
-	TRBV6-6	TRBJ1-1	-	CASRRSGDTEAFF	TGTGCCAGCCGTAGGTCTGGGGACACTGAAGCTTTCTTT
few	TRBV5-4	TRBJ1-2	-	CASSFDRTNYGYTF	TGTGCCAGCAGCTTCGACCGAACTAACTATGGCTACACCTTC
-	TRBV6-2/TRBV6-3	TRBJ2-2	-	CASSYVRGTGELFF	TGTGCCAGCAGTTACGTCAGGGGAACCGGGGAGCTGTTTTTT
-	TRBV30	TRBJ1-1	-	CAWSPSFNTEAFF	TGTGCCTGGAGTCCCTCTTTCAACACTGAAGCTTTCTTT
-	TRBV5-1	TRBJ1-1	-	CASSLAGGYTEAFF	TGCGCCAGCAGCTTGGCCGGGGGTTACACTGAAGCTTTCTTT
-	TRBV30	TRBJ1-4	-	CAWSVQSGTDEKLFF	TGTGCCTGGAGTGTACAATCGGGAACTGATGAAAAACTGTTTTTT
-	TRBV6-5	TRBJ2-1	-	CASRRVTNEQFF	TGTGCCAGCAGACGTGTTACAAATGAGCAGTTCTTC
few	TRBV20-1	TRBJ1-1	-	CSATTNTEAFF	TGCAGTGCGACAACGAACACTGAAGCTTTCTTT
-	TRBV6-5	TRBJ1-6	-	CASRTHRDSSPLHF	TGTGCCAGCAGAACCCACCGGGACTCTTCACCCCTCCACTTT
-	TRBV7-2	TRBJ2-7	-	CATSLETRREQYF	TGTGCCACCTCCCTGGAGACCAGGAGGGAGCAGTACTTC
-	TRBV6-6	TRBJ1-2	TRBD1	CASSYRQGLRGYTF	TGTGCCAGCAGTTACCGACAGGGGCTACGTGGCTACACCTTC
-	TRBV5-4	TRBJ1-6	-	CASSPLGSPLHF	TGTGCCAGCAGCCCACTGGGTTCACCCCTCCACTTT
-	TRBV30	TRBJ1-5	-	CAWSAGSNQPQHF	TGTGCCTGGAGTGCCGGGAGCAATCAGCCCCAGCATTTT
-	TRBV29-1	TRBJ1-1	-	CSVNGKFTIEAFF	TGCAGCGTTAACGGAAAATTCACTATTGAAGCTTTCTTT
-	TRBV7-2	TRBJ2-7	TRBD1	CASSIRTGEEQYF	TGTGCCAGCAGCATCAGGACAGGGGAAGAGCAGTACTTC
-	TRBV2	TRBJ2-7	-	CASSYSYEQYF	TGTGCCAGCAGTTACTCCTACGAGCAGTACTTC
-	TRBV6-6	TRBJ2-3	-	CASTPTVGTDTQYF	TGTGCCAGCACCCCAACCGTGGGCACAGATACGCAGTATTTT
-	TRBV7-9	TRBJ1-1	-	CASSLMENTEAFF	TGTGCCAGCAGCTTAATGGAGAACACTGAAGCTTTCTTT
-	TRBV6-5	TRBJ1-4	TRBD1	CASQDRADEKLFF	TGTGCCAGTCAAGACAGGGCTGATGAAAAACTGTTTTTT
-	TRBV30	TRBJ2-3	-	CAWSGFSTDTQYF	TGTGCCTGGAGTGGGTTCAGCACAGATACGCAGTATTTT